These T cell receptor beta chains were read from a single sample in a study of blood T cell repertoires in COVID-19. TCRdb's table, derived via immunoSEQ multiplex PCR, lists solely in-frame clones and lacks some. The table shows roughly 200,000 clones, with roughly 87% occurring only once. Sequencing input: PBMCs or T cells enriched from blood (not recorded which). These receptors were obtained from a man younger than 35 with acute COVID-19. Each CDR3 is given with its conserved first and last residue. Fields, in order: D gene, V gene, clone size, J gene, CDR3 protein, CDR3 DNA. D genes are given only for firm matches. Clone sizes are given selectively: once, few, many, or a class where the clone is expanded.

D gene: TRBD1
V gene: TRBV28
clone size: .
J gene: TRBJ2-7
CDR3 protein: CASSLPQGAGYEQYF
CDR3 DNA: TGTGCCAGCAGTTTGCCACAGGGGGCGGGGTACGAGCAGTACTTC

D gene: TRBD1
V gene: TRBV10-3
clone size: .
J gene: TRBJ1-2
CDR3 protein: CAISEDRVGGYTF
CDR3 DNA: TGTGCCATCAGTGAAGACAGGGTCGGTGGCTACACCTTC

D gene: .
V gene: TRBV19
clone size: few
J gene: TRBJ1-2
CDR3 protein: CASSMTGYGYTF
CDR3 DNA: TGTGCCAGTAGTATGACAGGCTATGGCTACACCTTC

D gene: .
V gene: TRBV6-5
clone size: .
J gene: TRBJ2-5
CDR3 protein: CASSSPNPGGTQYF
CDR3 DNA: TGTGCCAGCAGTTCCCCAAACCCCGGCGGGACCCAGTACTTC

D gene: .
V gene: TRBV29-1
clone size: few
J gene: TRBJ2-7
CDR3 protein: CSVEGLSYEQYF
CDR3 DNA: TGCAGCGTTGAGGGGCTATCCTACGAGCAGTACTTC

D gene: .
V gene: TRBV7-2
clone size: .
J gene: TRBJ1-5
CDR3 protein: CASSVDRISNQPQHF
CDR3 DNA: TGTGCCAGCAGCGTAGACAGGATTAGCAATCAGCCCCAGCATTTT

D gene: .
V gene: TRBV7-9
clone size: .
J gene: TRBJ2-3
CDR3 protein: CASSTPTDEDTQYF
CDR3 DNA: TGTGCCAGCAGCACGCCGACAGATGAAGATACGCAGTATTTT

D gene: TRBD2
V gene: TRBV23-1
clone size: .
J gene: TRBJ2-7
CDR3 protein: CASSQASGSIDHDYEQYF
CDR3 DNA: TGCGCCAGCAGTCAGGCTAGCGGGAGTATAGATCACGACTACGAGCAGTACTTC

D gene: TRBD1
V gene: TRBV11-1
clone size: .
J gene: TRBJ2-2
CDR3 protein: CASSRTTGGAGELFF
CDR3 DNA: TGTGCCAGCAGCCGTACGACAGGGGGGGCCGGGGAGCTGTTTTTT

D gene: TRBD1
V gene: TRBV24-1
clone size: .
J gene: TRBJ2-7
CDR3 protein: CATSSPGQGVHEQYF
CDR3 DNA: TGTGCCACCAGCTCTCCGGGACAGGGGGTCCACGAGCAGTACTTC

D gene: .
V gene: TRBV5-4
clone size: once
J gene: TRBJ2-5
CDR3 protein: CASSLAFPPETQYF
CDR3 DNA: TGTGCCAGCAGCTTGGCCTTCCCCCCGGAGACCCAGTACTTC

D gene: TRBD1
V gene: TRBV5-6
clone size: .
J gene: TRBJ1-3
CDR3 protein: CASSPETGASLGNTIYF
CDR3 DNA: TGTGCCAGCAGCCCAGAAACAGGGGCGTCGCTTGGAAACACCATATATTTT

D gene: .
V gene: TRBV6-1
clone size: .
J gene: TRBJ1-2
CDR3 protein: CASSEAVEGPGYGYTF
CDR3 DNA: TGTGCCAGCAGTGAAGCCGTGGAGGGTCCTGGCTATGGCTACACCTTC

D gene: TRBD1
V gene: TRBV7-7
clone size: few
J gene: TRBJ2-1
CDR3 protein: CASSLGTGAGNEQFF
CDR3 DNA: TGTGCTAGCAGCTTAGGGACAGGGGCAGGAAATGAGCAGTTCTTC